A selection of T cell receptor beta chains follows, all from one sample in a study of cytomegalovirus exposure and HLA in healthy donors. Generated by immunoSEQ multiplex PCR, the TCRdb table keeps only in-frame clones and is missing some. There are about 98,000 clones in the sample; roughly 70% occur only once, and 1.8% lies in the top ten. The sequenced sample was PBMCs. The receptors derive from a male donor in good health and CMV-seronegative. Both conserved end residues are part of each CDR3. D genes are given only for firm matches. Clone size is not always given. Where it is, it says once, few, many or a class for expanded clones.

CASSAGLAGGTGANVLTF	TGTGCCAGCAGCGCGGGACTAGCGGGAGGTACTGGGGCCAACGTCCTGACTTTC	18	-	TRBD2	TRBV7-6	TRBJ2-6
CASSWTGGTEYEQYF	TGCGCCAGCAGCTGGACGGGCGGGACAGAATACGAGCAGTACTTC	15	-	-	TRBV5-1	TRBJ2-7
CASDGTETYEQYF	TGTGCCAGCGACGGGACAGAGACCTACGAGCAGTACTTC	13	-	TRBD1	TRBV7-9	TRBJ2-7
CASSRTGYEQYF	TGTGCCAGCAGCCGGACGGGATACGAGCAGTACTTC	12	-	-	TRBV25-1	TRBJ2-7
CASSLVVTNTGELFF	TGCGCCAGCAGCTTGGTAGTCACCAACACCGGGGAGCTGTTTTTT	15	-	-	TRBV5-1	TRBJ2-2
CASSRGQSSSYEQYF	TGCGCCAGCAGCAGGGGACAGTCCAGCTCCTACGAGCAGTACTTC	15	-	TRBD1	TRBV5-1	TRBJ2-7
CASSVTVTGANVLTF	TGTGCCAGCAGTGTAACAGTAACTGGGGCCAACGTCCTGACTTTC	15	few	-	TRBV28	TRBJ2-6
CASSPWGGSYNEQFF	TGTGCCAGCAGCCCCTGGGGGGGCTCCTACAATGAGCAGTTCTTC	15	-	TRBD2	TRBV11-3	TRBJ2-1
CASSLTSNTGELFF	TGTGCCAGCAGCTTAACCAGTAACACCGGGGAGCTGTTTTTT	14	-	-	TRBV7-3	TRBJ2-2
CASTLGLGTNEKLFF	TGTGCCAGCACCTTAGGACTAGGGACTAATGAAAAACTGTTTTTT	15	-	-	TRBV7-2	TRBJ1-4
CASSLFRDSYEQYF	TGTGCCAGCAGCTTGTTCAGGGACTCCTACGAGCAGTACTTC	14	-	-	TRBV5-6	TRBJ2-7
CASRTGGIQETQYF	TGTGCCAGCAGGACCGGCGGGATTCAAGAGACCCAGTACTTC	14	once	-	TRBV7-8	TRBJ2-5
CASSSSGGGYTF	TGTGCCAGCAGCTCATCGGGGGGGGGCTACACCTTC	12	-	-	TRBV7-3	TRBJ1-2
CASSRDRGQVVHQPQHF	TGTGCCAGCTCACGGGACAGGGGGCAGGTAGTCCATCAGCCCCAGCATTTT	17	-	TRBD1	TRBV18	TRBJ1-5
CASSPSDRTYEQYF	TGTGCCAGCTCACCTTCGGACAGGACCTACGAGCAGTACTTC	14	-	TRBD1	TRBV18	TRBJ2-7
CASSYVGGYTGELFF	TGTGCCAGCAGCTACGTGGGAGGGTACACCGGGGAGCTGTTTTTT	15	-	TRBD2	TRBV11-2	TRBJ2-2
CAWGIGNTIYF	TGTGCCTGGGGCATTGGAAACACCATATATTTT	11	-	-	TRBV30	TRBJ1-3
CASRWDKTGDGYTF	TGCGCCAGCCGGTGGGATAAGACAGGGGATGGCTACACCTTC	14	-	TRBD1	TRBV4-1	TRBJ1-2
CSGVTGNTEAFF	TGCAGCGGGGTCACAGGGAACACTGAAGCTTTCTTT	12	-	-	TRBV29-1	TRBJ1-1
CASSLVAGGPNNEQFF	TGTGCCAGCAGCTTAGTAGCGGGAGGACCCAACAATGAGCAGTTCTTC	16	-	TRBD2	TRBV7-6	TRBJ2-1
CASSLMAGGAYEQYF	TGTGCCAGCAGCCTAATGGCGGGAGGGGCCTACGAGCAGTACTTC	15	few	TRBD2	TRBV11-3	TRBJ2-7
CASSRDRGIGGYGYTF	TGTGCCAGCAGTCGGGACAGGGGTATTGGAGGGTATGGCTACACCTTC	16	-	TRBD1	TRBV7-2	TRBJ1-2
CASSKGGRGKSVGNQPQHF	TGTGCCAGCAGCAAAGGGGGCAGGGGAAAAAGTGTTGGCAATCAGCCCCAGCATTTT	19	-	-	TRBV21-1	TRBJ1-5
CASSRDRAGANVLTF	TGTGCCAGCAGCCGAGACAGGGCTGGGGCCAACGTCCTGACTTTC	15	once	TRBD1	TRBV5-6	TRBJ2-6
CASSVDPTGGITDTQYF	TGTGCCAGCAGCGTAGACCCAACAGGGGGCATAACAGATACGCAGTATTTT	17	-	TRBD1	TRBV9	TRBJ2-3
CASTRDSLFNYGYTF	TGTGCCAGCACCCGGGACAGTTTATTCAACTATGGCTACACCTTC	15	-	TRBD1	TRBV6-1	TRBJ1-2
CASSYQGTTDTQYF	TGTGCCAGCAGTTATCAGGGGACCACAGATACGCAGTATTTT	14	-	-	TRBV28	TRBJ2-3
CAWSVTGGPYEQYF	TGTGCCTGGAGTGTAACGGGGGGGCCCTACGAGCAGTACTTC	14	-	TRBD2	TRBV30	TRBJ2-7
CASSDTRGGDNEQFF	TGTGCCAGCAGTGATACCCGCGGGGGAGACAATGAGCAGTTCTTC	15	-	TRBD2	TRBV2	TRBJ2-1
CASRLGGESNTEAFF	TGTGCCAGTAGGCTCGGGGGAGAGTCGAACACTGAAGCTTTCTTT	15	-	-	TRBV19	TRBJ1-1
CATSRSDRVGYTF	TGTGCCACCAGCAGGTCCGACAGGGTCGGCTACACCTTC	13	-	TRBD1	TRBV15	TRBJ1-2
CASTPLGATSSYEQYF	TGTGCCAGCACTCCCCTGGGGGCTACCAGCTCCTACGAGCAGTACTTC	16	-	-	TRBV27	TRBJ2-7
CASSWRDRGLYEQYF	TGTGCCAGCAGCTGGAGGGACAGGGGGCTCTACGAGCAGTACTTC	15	few	TRBD1	TRBV5-8	TRBJ2-7
CSVVFLWAGDGNQPQHF	TGCAGCGTTGTTTTTTTGTGGGCAGGTGACGGCAATCAGCCCCAGCATTTT	17	-	-	TRBV29-1	TRBJ1-5
CASRKQGAGEKLFF	TGTGCCAGTAGAAAACAGGGGGCAGGGGAAAAACTGTTTTTT	14	-	TRBD1	TRBV19	TRBJ1-4
CASSLGRGSTIYF	TGTGCCAGCAGCTTAGGCAGGGGTAGCACCATATATTTT	13	few	-	TRBV7-3	TRBJ1-3
CASSQGQVNEKLFF	TGTGCCAGCAGCCAAGGCCAGGTTAATGAAAAACTGTTTTTT	14	-	-	TRBV4-2	TRBJ1-4
CASSRSGTTNEKLFF	TGTGCCAGCAGCCGATCCGGGACAACTAATGAAAAACTGTTTTTT	15	-	-	TRBV5-6	TRBJ1-4
CASSLNTGYTYEQYF	TGCGCCAGCAGCCTGAATACAGGGTACACCTACGAGCAGTACTTC	15	-	-	TRBV5-1	TRBJ2-7
CAISETGGNEKLFF	TGTGCCATCAGTGAAACAGGGGGAAATGAAAAACTGTTTTTT	14	-	TRBD1	TRBV10-3	TRBJ1-4
CASSLYAREIHEQYF	TGCGCCAGCAGCCTGTACGCTCGGGAGATCCACGAGCAGTACTTC	15	-	-	TRBV5-1	TRBJ2-7
CASSQEGRVWDEQFF	TGCGCCAGCAGCCAAGAGGGGAGGGTTTGGGATGAGCAGTTCTTC	15	-	TRBD2	TRBV4-1	TRBJ2-1
CAWKGGRRDTIYF	TGTGCCTGGAAAGGAGGGCGTCGCGACACCATATATTTT	13	-	-	TRBV30	TRBJ1-3
CASTLGGAGYGYTF	TGTGCCAGCACCCTAGGGGGGGCCGGCTATGGCTACACCTTC	14	-	-	TRBV5-6	TRBJ1-2
CASSVAPNQPQHF	TGTGCCAGCAGCGTAGCCCCTAATCAGCCCCAGCATTTT	13	-	-	TRBV9	TRBJ1-5
CASSQTTGTYEQYF	TGTGCCAGCAGCCAAACGACAGGGACCTACGAGCAGTACTTC	14	once	TRBD1	TRBV4-2	TRBJ2-7
CASSYSGGLYGYTF	TGTGCCAGCAGTTACTCAGGGGGCTTGTATGGCTACACCTTC	14	-	TRBD1	TRBV6-6	TRBJ1-2
CASSFARDSYEQYF	TGTGCCAGCAGTTTCGCCCGGGACAGCTACGAGCAGTACTTC	14	-	TRBD1	TRBV27	TRBJ2-7
CASSLRRGQPQHF	TGTGCCAGCAGCTTACGTCGGGGTCAGCCCCAGCATTTT	13	-	-	TRBV7-2	TRBJ1-5
CATRCQGVYNEQFF	TGCGCCACCCGATGCCAGGGGGTATACAATGAGCAGTTCTTC	14	-	TRBD1	TRBV10-1	TRBJ2-1
CSGRNGGGNEKLFF	TGCAGCGGGCGGAACGGGGGGGGCAATGAAAAACTGTTTTTT	14	-	-	TRBV29-1	TRBJ1-4
CASSLGLLNEQFF	TGCGCCAGCAGCTTGGGTCTACTCAATGAGCAGTTCTTC	13	-	-	TRBV5-1	TRBJ2-1
CASSLGVESSYNEQFF	TGTGCCAGCAGCTTAGGAGTAGAAAGCTCCTACAATGAGCAGTTCTTC	16	-	-	TRBV11-2	TRBJ2-1
CASSPQPVRSNTEAFF	TGTGCCAGCAGCCCACAGCCCGTCAGATCGAACACTGAAGCTTTCTTT	16	-	-	TRBV2	TRBJ1-1
CAWSVPAGRVYEQYF	TGTGCCTGGAGTGTACCTGCAGGTCGTGTATACGAGCAGTACTTC	15	-	-	TRBV30	TRBJ2-7
CASSSGPGGKNQPQHF	TGTGCCAGCAGTTCCGGTCCCGGGGGTAAGAATCAGCCCCAGCATTTT	16	-	-	TRBV6-5	TRBJ1-5
CSVESGYEQYF	TGCAGCGTTGAGTCGGGTTACGAGCAGTACTTC	11	-	-	TRBV29-1	TRBJ2-7